This T cell receptor delta chain was documented in a study of DNA immune sequencing with unique molecular identifiers. Overall study: γδ T cells were sorted from PBMC by fluorescence-activated cell sorting. Sequencing input was 80 to 100 ng for enriched and 1 ug for non-enriched PBMC DNA.

This CDR3 region has 18 residues. J lost 0 bases, V lost 4 bases, and 7 bases had no gene match. Germline V gene lookup returns CDR1 GEAIGNYY and CDR2 EKD. All 8 TRDV and 4 TRDJ genes were targeted in 32-plex amplification of genomic DNA. The library had 12-nucleotide UMIs introduced over approximately 3 barcoding cycles, then a second adapter PCR. TCRdb made new clone calls on the multiplex PCR reads using CATT. Here the sample spans around 1,900 delta-chain clones, less than 20% being singletons. As to this clone: Its target is unknown. For this DNA, TCRdb reports the protein of a much larger clone, which diverges at residue 5, most likely from a read error; the protein presented here is translated directly from the DNA.

Study conclusions and caveats: In several healthy donors, top 5 TRD clonotypes exceeded half of productive molecules. Healthy donor TRD clonotypes most often used TRDV2 joined to TRDJ1.

Sequencing used gamma-delta T cells from PBMCs. The sequence derives from a human donor in good health. The chain uses TRDV2 and TRDJ3; 8 nucleotides match TRDD3. The CDR3 DNA sequence: TGTGCCTGTGATCCTACTGGGGGCCGCTCCTGGGACACCCGACAGATGTTTTTC. Amino acid sequence: CACDPTGGRSWDTRQMFF.